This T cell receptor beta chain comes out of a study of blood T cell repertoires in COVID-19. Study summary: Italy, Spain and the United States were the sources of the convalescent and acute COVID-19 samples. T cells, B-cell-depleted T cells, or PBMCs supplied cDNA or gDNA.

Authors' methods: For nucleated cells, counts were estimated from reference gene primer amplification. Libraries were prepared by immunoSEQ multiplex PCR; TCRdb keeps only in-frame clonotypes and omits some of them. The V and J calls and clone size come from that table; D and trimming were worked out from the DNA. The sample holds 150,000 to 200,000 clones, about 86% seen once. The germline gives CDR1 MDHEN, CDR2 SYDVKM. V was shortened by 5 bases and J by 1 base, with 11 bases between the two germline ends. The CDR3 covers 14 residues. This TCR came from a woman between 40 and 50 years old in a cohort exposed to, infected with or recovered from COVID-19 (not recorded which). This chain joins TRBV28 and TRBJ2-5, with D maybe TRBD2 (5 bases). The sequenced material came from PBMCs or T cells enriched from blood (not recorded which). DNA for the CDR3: TGTGCCAGCAGTGGAGGAGAATTCCAAGAGACCCAGTACTTC. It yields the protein CASSGGEFQETQYF. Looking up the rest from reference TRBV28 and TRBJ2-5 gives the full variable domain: DVKVTQSSRYLVKRTGEKVFLECVQDMDHENMFWYRQDPGLGLRLIYFSYDVKMKEKGDIPEGYSVSREKKERFSLILESASTNQTSMYLCASSGGEFQETQYFGPGTRLLVL.